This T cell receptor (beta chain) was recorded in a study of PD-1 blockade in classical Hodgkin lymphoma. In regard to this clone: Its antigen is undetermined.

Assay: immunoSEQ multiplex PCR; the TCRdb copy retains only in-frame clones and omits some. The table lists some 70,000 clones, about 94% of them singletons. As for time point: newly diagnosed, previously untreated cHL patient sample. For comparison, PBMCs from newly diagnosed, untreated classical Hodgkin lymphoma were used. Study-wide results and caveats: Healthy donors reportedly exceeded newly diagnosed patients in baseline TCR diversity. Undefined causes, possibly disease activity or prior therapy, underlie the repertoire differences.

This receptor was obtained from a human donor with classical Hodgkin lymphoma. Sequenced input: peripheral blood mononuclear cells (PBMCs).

The CDR3 DNA reads as TGTGCCATCGCGGCCGGGACAGGGTACGAGCAGTACTTC. It is translated as CAIAAGTGYEQYF. The genes are TRBV19 and TRBJ2-7; 9 positions agree with TRBD1. Germline values: CDR1 LNHDA, CDR2 SQIVND (reference sequence). The CDR3 totals 13 residues. Unmatched junction bases numbered 8, after V lost 10 bases and J lost 4 bases.